This TCR beta chain was identified during a study of control samples from healthy donors and cancer patients. The germline V and J ends were trimmed by 4 bases and 5 bases, with 5 bases remaining between them. CDR3 length equals 11 residues. Germline CDR1 is SGHDT and CDR2 is YYEEEE. Sequenced by immunoSEQ multiplex PCR; TCRdb stores in-frame clones only, minus some. This sample has 110,000 to 150,000 clones, with roughly 89% found just once. Sequenced material: blood. This clonotype originated in a man in his thirties or forties in good health. The chain combines TRBV5-6 with TRBJ2-3; no clear D. Here the CDR3 reads CASSRVDTQYF. CDR3 nucleotide sequence: TGTGCCAGCAGCAGGGTAGATACGCAGTATTTT.